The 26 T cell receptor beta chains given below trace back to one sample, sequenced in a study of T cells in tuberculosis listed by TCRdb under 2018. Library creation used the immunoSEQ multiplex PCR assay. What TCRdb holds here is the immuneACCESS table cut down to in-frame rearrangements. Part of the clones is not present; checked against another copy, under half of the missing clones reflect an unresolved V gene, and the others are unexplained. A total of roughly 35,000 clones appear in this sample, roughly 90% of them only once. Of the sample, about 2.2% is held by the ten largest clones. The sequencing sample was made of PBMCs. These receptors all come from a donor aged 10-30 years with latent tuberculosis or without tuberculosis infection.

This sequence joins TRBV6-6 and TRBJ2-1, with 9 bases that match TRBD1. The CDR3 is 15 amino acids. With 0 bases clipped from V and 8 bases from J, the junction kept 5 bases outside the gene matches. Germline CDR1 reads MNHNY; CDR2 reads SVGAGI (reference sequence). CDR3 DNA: TGTGCCAGCAGTTACTCGAAACAGGGGGCGGATGAGCAGTTCTTC. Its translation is CASSYSKQGADEQFF.

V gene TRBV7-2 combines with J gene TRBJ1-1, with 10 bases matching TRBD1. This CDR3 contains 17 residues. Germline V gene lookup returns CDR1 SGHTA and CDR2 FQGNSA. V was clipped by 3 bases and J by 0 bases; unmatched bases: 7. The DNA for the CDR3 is TGTGCCAGCAGCTTTTCGGGGACAGGGGTTATGAACACTGAAGCTTTCTTT. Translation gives CASSFSGTGVMNTEAFF.

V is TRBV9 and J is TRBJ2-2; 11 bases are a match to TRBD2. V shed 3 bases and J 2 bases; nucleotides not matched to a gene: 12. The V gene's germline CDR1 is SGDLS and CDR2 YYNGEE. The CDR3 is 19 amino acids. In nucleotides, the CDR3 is TGTGCCAGCAGCGAAATAGCGGGGGGGATGATGGGAAACACCGGGGAGCTGTTTTTT. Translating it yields CASSEIAGGMMGNTGELFF.

In DNA form, the CDR3 reads TGTGCCAGCAGCTCCCAGGGGTCCTACGAGCAGTACTTC. It is translated as CASSSQGSYEQYF. The chain has TRBV7-2 and TRBJ2-7, with D possibly TRBD1 on 6 matching bases. Germline V lookup: CDR1 SGHTA, CDR2 FQGNSA. The V and J ends lost 4 bases and 1 base respectively, with 8 bases between them. The CDR3 runs to 13 residues.

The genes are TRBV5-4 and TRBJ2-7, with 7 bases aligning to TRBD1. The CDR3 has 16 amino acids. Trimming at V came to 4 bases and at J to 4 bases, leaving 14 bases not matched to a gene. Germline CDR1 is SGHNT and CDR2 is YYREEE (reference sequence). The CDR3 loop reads CASSQGLRDSRYEQYF. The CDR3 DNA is TGTGCCAGCAGCCAAGGGCTCCGGGACAGTCGATACGAGCAGTACTTC. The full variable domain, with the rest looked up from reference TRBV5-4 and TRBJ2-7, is ETGVTQSPTHLIKTRGQQVTLRCSSQSGHNTVSWYQQALGQGPQFIFQYYREEENGRGNFPPRFSGLQFPNYSSELNVNALELDDSALYLCASSQGLRDSRYEQYFGPGTRLTVT.

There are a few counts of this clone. CDR3 region: CASSFLNSGANVLTF. In nucleotides, the CDR3 is TGCGCCAGCAGCTTTCTTAACTCTGGGGCCAACGTCCTGACTTTC. The chain employs TRBV5-1 and TRBJ2-6; unclear D gene. Trimming shortened V by 2 bases and J by 0 bases, and 6 bases separated the two germline ends. The CDR3 is 15 amino acids. Germline CDR1 is SGHRS and CDR2 is YFSETQ.

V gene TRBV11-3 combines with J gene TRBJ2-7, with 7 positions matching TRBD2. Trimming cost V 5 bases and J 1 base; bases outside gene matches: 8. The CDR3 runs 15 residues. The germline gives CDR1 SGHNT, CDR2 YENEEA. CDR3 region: CASSAEAGDSYEQYF. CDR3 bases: TGTGCCAGCAGCGCCGAGGCGGGAGATTCCTACGAGCAGTACTTC.

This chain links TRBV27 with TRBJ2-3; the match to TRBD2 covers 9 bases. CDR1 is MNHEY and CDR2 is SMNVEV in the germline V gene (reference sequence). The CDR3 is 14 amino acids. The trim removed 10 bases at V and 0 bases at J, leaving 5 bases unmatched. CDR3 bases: TGTGCCACCATAGCGGGAGTAAGCACAGATACGCAGTATTTT. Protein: CATIAGVSTDTQYF.

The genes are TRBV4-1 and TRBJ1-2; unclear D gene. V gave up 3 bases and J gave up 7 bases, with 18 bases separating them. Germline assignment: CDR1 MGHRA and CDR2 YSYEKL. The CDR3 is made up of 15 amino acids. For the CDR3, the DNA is TGCGCCAGCAGCCAGGGTAGCCCCCCCGGTCGTGGCTACACCTTC. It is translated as CASSQGSPPGRGYTF.

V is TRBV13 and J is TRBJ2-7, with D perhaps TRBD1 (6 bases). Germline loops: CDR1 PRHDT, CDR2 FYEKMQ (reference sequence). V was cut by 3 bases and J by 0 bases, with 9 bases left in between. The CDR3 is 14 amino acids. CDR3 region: CASSLDSSSYEQYF. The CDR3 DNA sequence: TGTGCCAGCAGCTTGGACAGTAGCTCCTACGAGCAGTACTTC.

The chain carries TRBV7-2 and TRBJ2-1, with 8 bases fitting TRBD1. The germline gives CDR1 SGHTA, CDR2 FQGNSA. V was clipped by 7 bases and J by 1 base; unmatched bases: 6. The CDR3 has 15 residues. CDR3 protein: CASTQDRGSYNEQFF. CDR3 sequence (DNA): TGTGCCAGCACGCAAGACAGGGGTTCCTACAATGAGCAGTTCTTC.

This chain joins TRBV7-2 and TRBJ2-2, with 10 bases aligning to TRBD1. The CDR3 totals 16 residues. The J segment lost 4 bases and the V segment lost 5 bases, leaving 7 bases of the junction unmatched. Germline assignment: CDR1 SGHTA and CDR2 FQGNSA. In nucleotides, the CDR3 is TGTGCCAGCAGCCCCCGACAGGGGGCGAGCACCGGGGAGCTGTTTTTT. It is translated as CASSPRQGASTGELFF.

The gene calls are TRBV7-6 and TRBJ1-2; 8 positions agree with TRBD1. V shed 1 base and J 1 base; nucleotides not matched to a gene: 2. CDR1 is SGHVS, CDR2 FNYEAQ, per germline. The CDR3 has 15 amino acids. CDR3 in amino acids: CASSLDTGGNYGYTF. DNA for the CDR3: TGTGCCAGCAGCTTAGATACAGGGGGTAACTATGGCTACACCTTC.

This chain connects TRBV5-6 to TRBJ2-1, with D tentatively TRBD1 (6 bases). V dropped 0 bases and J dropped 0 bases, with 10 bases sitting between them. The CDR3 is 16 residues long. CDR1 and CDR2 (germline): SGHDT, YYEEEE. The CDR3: CASSLEGGFSYNEQFF. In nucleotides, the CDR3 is TGTGCCAGCAGCTTGGAAGGGGGTTTCTCCTACAATGAGCAGTTCTTC.

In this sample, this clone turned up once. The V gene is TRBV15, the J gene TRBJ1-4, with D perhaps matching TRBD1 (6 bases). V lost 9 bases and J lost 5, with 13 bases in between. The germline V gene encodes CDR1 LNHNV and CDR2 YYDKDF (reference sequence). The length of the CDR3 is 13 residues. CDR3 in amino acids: CATGGGSNEKLFF. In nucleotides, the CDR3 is TGTGCCACTGGGGGCGGCAGCAATGAAAAACTGTTTTTT.

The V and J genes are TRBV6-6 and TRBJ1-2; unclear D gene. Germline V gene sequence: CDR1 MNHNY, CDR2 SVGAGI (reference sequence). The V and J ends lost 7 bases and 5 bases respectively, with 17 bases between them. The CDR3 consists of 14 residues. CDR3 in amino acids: CASILHDSPYGYTF. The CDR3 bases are TGTGCCAGCATTTTACATGATTCCCCATATGGCTACACCTTC.

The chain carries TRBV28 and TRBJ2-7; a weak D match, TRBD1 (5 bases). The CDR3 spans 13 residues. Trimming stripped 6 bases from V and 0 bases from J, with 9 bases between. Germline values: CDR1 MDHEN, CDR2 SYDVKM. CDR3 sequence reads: CASSRQHSYEQYF. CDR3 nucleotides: TGTGCCAGCAGCCGACAGCACTCCTACGAGCAGTACTTC.

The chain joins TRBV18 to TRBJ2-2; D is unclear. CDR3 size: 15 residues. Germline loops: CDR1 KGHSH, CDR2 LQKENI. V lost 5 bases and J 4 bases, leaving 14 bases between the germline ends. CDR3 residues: CASSLRVPATGELFF. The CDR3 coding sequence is TGTGCCAGCTCATTAAGAGTTCCCGCCACCGGGGAGCTGTTTTTT.

CDR3 residues: CASSLAGTSGREQYF. CDR3 DNA: TGTGCCAGCAGCTTAGCGGGGACTAGCGGACGTGAGCAGTACTTC. The chain uses TRBV7-2 and TRBJ2-7; 11 nucleotides align to TRBD2. J lost 7 bases, V lost 0 bases, and 5 bases had no gene match. CDR3 length equals 15 residues. CDR1 is SGHTA, CDR2 FQGNSA, per germline. Looking up the rest from reference TRBV7-2 and TRBJ2-7 gives the full variable domain: GAGVSQSPSNKVTEKGKDVELRCDPISGHTALYWYRQSLGQGLEFLIYFQGNSAPDKSGLPSDRFSAERTGGSVSTLTIQRTQQEDSAVYLCASSLAGTSGREQYFGPGTRLTVT.

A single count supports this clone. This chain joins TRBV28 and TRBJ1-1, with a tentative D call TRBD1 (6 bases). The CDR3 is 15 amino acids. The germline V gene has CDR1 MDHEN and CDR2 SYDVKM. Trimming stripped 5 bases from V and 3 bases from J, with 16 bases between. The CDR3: CASSLRLAGDTEAFF. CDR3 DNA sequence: TGTGCCAGCAGTCTTCGCTTGGCAGGGGACACTGAAGCTTTCTTT.

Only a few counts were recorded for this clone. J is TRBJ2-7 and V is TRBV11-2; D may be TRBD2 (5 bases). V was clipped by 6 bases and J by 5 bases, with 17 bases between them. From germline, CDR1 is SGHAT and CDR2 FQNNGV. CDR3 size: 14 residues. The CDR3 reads CASRSRGGFDEQYF. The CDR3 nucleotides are TGTGCCAGCAGATCCCGGGGTGGCTTCGACGAGCAGTACTTC. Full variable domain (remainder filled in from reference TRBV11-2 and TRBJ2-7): EAGVAQSPRYKIIEKRQSVAFWCNPISGHATLYWYQQILGQGPKLLIQFQNNGVVDDSQLPKDRFSAERLKGVDSTLKIQPAKLEDSAVYLCASRSRGGFDEQYFGPGTRLTVT.

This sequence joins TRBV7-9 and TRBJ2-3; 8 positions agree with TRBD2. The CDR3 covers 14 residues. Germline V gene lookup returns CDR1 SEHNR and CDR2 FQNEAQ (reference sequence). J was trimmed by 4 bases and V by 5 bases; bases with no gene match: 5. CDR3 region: CASSPGLAADTQYF. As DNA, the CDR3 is TGTGCCAGCAGCCCCGGACTAGCTGCAGATACGCAGTATTTT.

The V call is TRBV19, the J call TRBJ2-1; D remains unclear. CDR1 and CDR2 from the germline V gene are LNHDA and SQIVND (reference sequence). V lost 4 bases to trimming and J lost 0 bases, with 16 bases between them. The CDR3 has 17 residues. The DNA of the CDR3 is TGTGCCAGTAGTACAGACCCGGTCCAAAGCTCCTACAATGAGCAGTTCTTC. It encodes CASSTDPVQSSYNEQFF.

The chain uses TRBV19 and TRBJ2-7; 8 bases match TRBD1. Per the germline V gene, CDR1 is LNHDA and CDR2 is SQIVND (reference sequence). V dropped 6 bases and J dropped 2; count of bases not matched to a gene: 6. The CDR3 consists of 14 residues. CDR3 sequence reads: CASSPGTGPYEQYF. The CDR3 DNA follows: TGTGCCAGTAGCCCCGGGACAGGTCCCTACGAGCAGTACTTC.

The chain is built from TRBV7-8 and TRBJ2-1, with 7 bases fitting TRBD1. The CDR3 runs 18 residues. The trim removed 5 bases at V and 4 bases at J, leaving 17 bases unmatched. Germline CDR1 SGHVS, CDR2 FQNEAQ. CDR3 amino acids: CASSRGDSLIQPYNEQFF. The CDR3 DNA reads TGTGCCAGCAGCCGAGGGGACAGCCTCATCCAGCCTTACAATGAGCAGTTCTTC.

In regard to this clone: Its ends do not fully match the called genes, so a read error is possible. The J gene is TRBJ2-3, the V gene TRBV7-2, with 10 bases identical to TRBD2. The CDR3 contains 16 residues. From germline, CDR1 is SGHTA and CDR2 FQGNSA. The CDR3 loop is CASRLGLAVFTDTQYF. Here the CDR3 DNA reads TGTGCCAGCAGATTAGGACTAGCGGTTTTCACAGATACGCAGTATTTT. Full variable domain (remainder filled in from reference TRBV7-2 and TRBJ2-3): GAGVSQSPSNKVTEKGKDVELRCDPISGHTALYWYRQSLGQGLEFLIYFQGNSAPDKSGLPSDRFSAERTGGSVSTLTIQRTQQEDSAVYLCASRLGLAVFTDTQYFGPGTRLTVL.